Shown below are 27 T cell receptor beta chains from a single sample sequenced in a study of post-analysis software for immune sequencing data. Included in the TCR beta cDNA libraries were unique molecular identifiers. TCRdb used MiXCR to reprocess the PCR reads, holding one entry per CDR3 protein. The sample includes about 680,000 distinct CDR3 sequences, 55% to 60% of them seen just once. Overall study results and limits: TRBV5-6, TRBV5-1 and TRBV20-1 were among several TRBV segments more frequent in patients than controls.

These receptors lack a known antigen. Material: blood. Receptors originate from a girl aged 2 to 9 with multiple sclerosis.

As concerns this clonotype: A read error may account for a junction end that differs from germline. The chain links TRBV6-4 to TRBJ2-3, with D perhaps matching TRBD1 (6 bases). CDR1 and CDR2 from the germline V gene are MRHNA and SNTAGT. The CDR3 runs 14 residues. CDR3 residues: CASRDSAGEDTQYF. The CDR3 DNA sequence: TGTGCCAGCAGGGACTCGGCAGGGGAGGATACGCAGTATTTT.

V usage is TRBV15 and J usage is TRBJ2-7; 8 bases map to TRBD2. The germline V gene encodes CDR1 LNHNV and CDR2 YYDKDF (reference sequence). The CDR3 is made up of 17 amino acids. With V trimmed by 0 bases and J by 0 bases, 7 bases remained unmatched. CDR3: CATSRDRASGSSYEQYF. As DNA, the CDR3 is TGTGCCACCAGCAGAGATCGCGCTAGCGGGTCCTCCTACGAGCAGTACTTC. The full variable domain, with the rest looked up from reference TRBV15 and TRBJ2-7, is DAMVIQNPRYQVTQFGKPVTLSCSQTLNHNVMYWYQQKSSQAPKLLFHYYDKDFNNEADTPDNFQSRRPNTSFCFLDIRSPGLGDTAMYLCATSRDRASGSSYEQYFGPGTRLTVT.

The genes are TRBV6-6 and TRBJ1-2; no definite D call. Trimming took 0 bases from V and 2 from J, leaving 7 bases between them. This CDR3 has 14 residues. The germline CDR1 and CDR2 sequences are MNHNY and SVGAGI (reference sequence). CDR3: CASSYSDPNYGYTF. CDR3 DNA sequence: TGTGCCAGCAGTTACTCAGACCCCAACTATGGCTACACCTTC.

The chain combines TRBV5-1 with TRBJ1-1; D gene uncertain. The germline V and J ends were trimmed by 1 base and 1 base, with 8 bases remaining between them. The germline V gene encodes CDR1 SGHRS and CDR2 YFSETQ. This CDR3 comprises 14 residues. The chain's CDR3 is CASSLPRPNTEAFF. Written as DNA, the CDR3 is TGCGCCAGCAGCTTGCCCCGCCCGAACACTGAAGCTTTCTTT.

The chain couples TRBV6-1 to TRBJ2-2; D not certain. From germline, CDR1 is MNHNS and CDR2 SASEGT. The CDR3 is 13 residues long. V gave up 3 bases and J gave up 5 bases, with 7 bases separating them. CDR3 protein: CASSDTLTGELFF. In DNA, the CDR3 is TGTGCCAGCAGTGATACCTTAACCGGGGAGCTGTTTTTT.

The rearrangement links TRBV7-6 to TRBJ2-3; 8 nucleotides align to TRBD1. The CDR3 is 15 amino acids. The ends lost 1 base at V and 6 bases at J; junction bases unmatched: 6. The germline gives CDR1 SGHVS, CDR2 FNYEAQ. CDR3 in amino acids: CASSLEQGVRDTQYF. The CDR3 DNA reads as TGTGCCAGCAGCTTAGAACAGGGGGTTCGGGATACGCAGTATTTT.

V and J are TRBV5-1 and TRBJ1-6; D call uncertain. The CDR3 runs 14 residues. Deletions cut 4 bases from V and 10 bases from J, with 15 bases between. Germline V CDR1 and CDR2: SGHRS, YFSETQ. CDR3 region: CASSADGGRSPLHF. The CDR3 region has the DNA TGCGCCAGCAGCGCGGACGGCGGTCGGTCACCCCTCCACTTT.

The chain couples TRBV6-2 or TRBV6-3 to TRBJ1-5; D gene unclear. Between the trimmed V and J ends, which lost 7 bases and 0 bases, there was a span of 10 bases. From germline, CDR1 is MNHEY and CDR2 SVGEGT. The CDR3 contains 14 residues. The CDR3 DNA reads TGTGCCAGCACTGAAGTCGATAGCAATCAGCCCCAGCATTTT. This sequence encodes CASTEVDSNQPQHF.

V and J are TRBV9 and TRBJ2-5; D is unclear. Germline V gene data show CDR1 as SGDLS and CDR2 as YYNGEE. There are 16 residues in the CDR3. V dropped 4 bases and J dropped 5 bases, with 21 bases sitting between them. CDR3 sequence: CASSPPPRRGEETQYF. CDR3 in DNA: TGTGCCAGCAGCCCACCTCCCAGGCGCGGAGAGGAGACCCAGTACTTC.

The chain joins TRBV20-1 to TRBJ2-3, with TRBD2 matching 7 bases. Losses at the gene ends were 3 bases for V and 2 bases for J; bases not matched to a gene: 17. This CDR3 has 18 amino acids. In germline, CDR1 is DFQATT, CDR2 SNEGSKA (reference sequence). The CDR3 DNA reads as TGCAGTGCTAGTCTTTCTCGGAGCCTAGCGGAGCCCACAGATACGCAGTATTTT. This translates into CSASLSRSLAEPTDTQYF.

The chain carries TRBV29-1 and TRBJ1-2; D remains unclear. CDR1 SQVTM and CDR2 ANQGSEA come from the germline V gene. The V end was cut by 7 bases, the J end by 8 bases, with 14 bases between. The CDR3 is 11 amino acids. The CDR3 loop is CSGLQGLGYTF. In DNA form, the CDR3 reads TGCAGCGGCCTACAAGGGCTGGGCTACACCTTC. The variable domain in full, with the rest retrieved from reference TRBV29-1 and TRBJ1-2, is SAVISQKPSRDICQRGTSLTIQCQVDSQVTMMFWYRQQPGQSLTLIATANQGSEATYESGFVIDKFPISRPNLTFSTLTVSNMSPEDSSIYLCSGLQGLGYTFGSGTRLTVV.

J is TRBJ2-1 and V is TRBV7-9; no reliable D call. The CDR3 contains 16 residues. V was pared by 5 bases and J by 2 bases, with 16 bases between. The germline gives CDR1 SEHNR, CDR2 FQNEAQ (reference sequence). In DNA form, the CDR3 reads TGTGCCAGCAGCGCCCTTTTGGGGATCGCCTACAATGAGCAGTTCTTC. This codes for CASSALLGIAYNEQFF.

The J gene is TRBJ2-1, the V gene TRBV12-3 or TRBV12-4; no clear D gene. There are 13 residues in the CDR3. V lost 6 bases and J 5 bases, leaving 11 bases between the germline ends. CDR3 protein: CASRPRTDNEQFF. The CDR3 region has the DNA TGTGCCAGCAGGCCTAGAACTGACAATGAGCAGTTCTTC.

This sequence joins TRBV10-2 and TRBJ1-1; D is unclear. Germline V gives CDR1 WSHSY, CDR2 SAAADI. CDR3 length: 12 residues. Trimming left V 5 bases short and J 3 bases short, with 7 bases between. The CDR3 spells CASSTPYTEAFF. DNA of the CDR3: TGCGCCAGCAGTACACCTTACACTGAAGCTTTCTTT.

The CDR3 loop is CSATGQVYNEQFF. As DNA, the CDR3 is TGCAGTGCCACCGGACAGGTCTACAATGAGCAGTTCTTC. The chain carries TRBV20-1 and TRBJ2-1, with 7 bases fitting TRBD1. Germline trimming cut 6 bases from V and 3 bases from J; bases unmatched to any gene: 5. Germline V CDR1 and CDR2: DFQATT, SNEGSKA (reference sequence). The CDR3 is 13 residues long.

The CDR3 DNA is TGTGCCAGCAGCAAAGAGGACAGGGTATGGGATGGCTACACCTTC. Its protein is CASSKEDRVWDGYTF. The rearrangement uses TRBV21-1 and TRBJ1-2; the table's D call TRBD1 went unverified against the DNA. TRBV21-1 is a listed pseudogene. This CDR3 is built from 15 residues.

The chain recombines TRBV7-2 with TRBJ2-1; the D call may be TRBD1 or TRBD2 (5 bases each). Trimming removed 0 bases from V and 8 bases from J, with 17 bases in between. The CDR3 extends over 16 amino acids. Per the germline V gene, CDR1 is SGHTA and CDR2 is FQGNSA. CDR3 in amino acids: CASSLAGRTGRDEQFF. In nucleotides, the CDR3 is TGTGCCAGCAGCTTAGCGGGACGTACCGGCAGGGATGAGCAGTTCTTC.

CDR3 bases: TGCGCCAGCAGGGGGGACATTACTACAGATACGCAGTATTTT. This translates into CASRGDITTDTQYF. J is TRBJ2-3 and V is TRBV5-1; possibly TRBD1 for D (6 bases). This CDR3 has 14 amino acids. Germline CDR1 SGHRS, CDR2 YFSETQ. V dropped 5 bases and J dropped 3 bases, with 13 bases sitting between them. Variable domain in full (rest from reference TRBV5-1 and TRBJ2-3): KAGVTQTPRYLIKTRGQQVTLSCSPISGHRSVSWYQQTPGQGLQFLFEYFSETQRNKGNFPGRFSGRQFSNSRSEMNVSTLELGDSALYLCASRGDITTDTQYFGPGTRLTVL.

V and J are TRBV11-2 and TRBJ1-2; D may be TRBD1 (6 bases). The germline CDR1 and CDR2 sequences are SGHAT and FQNNGV. With 5 bases removed from V and 6 bases from J, the gap between germline ends came to 16 bases. The CDR3 consists of 14 residues. Here the CDR3 reads CASSRLDRLDGYTF. The CDR3 nucleotides are TGTGCCAGCAGCCGCCTGGACAGACTTGATGGCTACACCTTC.

In regard to this clonotype: One end of the junction fails to match germline, which may point to a read error. The chain combines TRBV6-6 with TRBJ2-5; D may be TRBD2 (6 bases). This CDR3 is built from 14 residues. Per germline, CDR1 MNHNY and CDR2 SVGAGI (reference sequence). Here the CDR3 DNA reads TGTGCCAGCATGGAGGGGCGACCCCAAGGGACCCAGTACTTC. This translates into CASMEGRPQGTQYF.

The table lists this clonotype with a count of one. V gene TRBV30 combines with J gene TRBJ2-1, with D tentatively TRBD1 or TRBD2 (5 bases each). The germline V and J ends were trimmed by 3 bases and 13 bases, with 16 bases remaining between them. CDR3 size: 12 residues. Germline CDR1 is GTSNPN and CDR2 is SVGIG (reference sequence). The CDR3 bases are TGTGCCTGGAGCCCCCCAGGGACGGCCCAGTTCTTC. It translates to CAWSPPGTAQFF.

The chain carries TRBV20-1 and TRBJ2-1; TRBD2 agrees at 12 bases. CDR1 is DFQATT, CDR2 SNEGSKA, per germline (reference sequence). J lost 4 bases, V lost 8 bases, and 6 bases had no gene match. The CDR3 is made up of 14 amino acids. This CDR3 is CSSLAGGSYNEQFF. CDR3 in DNA: TGCAGTTCACTAGCGGGGGGATCTTACAATGAGCAGTTCTTC.

This clonotype has just a few counts. The J gene is TRBJ2-7, the V gene TRBV29-1; D is unclear. Germline CDR1 is SQVTM and CDR2 is ANQGSEA. The CDR3 spans 8 residues. The DNA of the CDR3 is TGCACTACCTACGAGCAGTACTTC. This sequence encodes CTTYEQYF.

This clonotype was observed a handful of times. In DNA, the CDR3 is TGCGCCAGCAGTGAGTCTGGGTCACCAGGGGAGCAGTACTTC. Its protein product is CASSESGSPGEQYF. The chain has TRBV10-1 and TRBJ2-5; maybe TRBD1 (6 bases). V lost 0 bases, J lost 11 bases, and 16 bases lay in between. The CDR3 totals 14 residues. Germline V lookup: CDR1 WNHNN, CDR2 SYGVQD (reference sequence).

V usage is TRBV10-3 and J usage is TRBJ2-3, with D perhaps matching TRBD2 (5 bases). The germline V gene encodes CDR1 ENHRY and CDR2 SYGVKD. The CDR3 covers 17 residues. V was trimmed by 2 bases and J by 2 bases, leaving 17 bases between them. The CDR3 is CAISELISEKNTDTQYF. The CDR3 nucleotides are TGTGCCATCAGTGAGCTAATTAGCGAGAAGAACACAGATACGCAGTATTTT.

The chain carries TRBV29-1 and TRBJ2-1, with D unclear. The germline CDR1 and CDR2 sequences are SQVTM and ANQGSEA. The CDR3 runs to 16 residues. Trimming took off 5 bases at V and 7 bases at J, with 24 bases between the two ends. CDR3 residues: CSVYFASGIPGNEQFF. The CDR3, as DNA: TGCAGCGTTTATTTTGCGTCAGGTATCCCTGGGAATGAGCAGTTCTTC.

This clonotype was observed a handful of times. This sequence joins TRBV13 and TRBJ2-5; D is uncertain. The end of the DNA is better explained by TRBJ2-7, so the J call may be wrong. The CDR3 is 12 amino acids. Germline-derived CDR1 and CDR2 are PRHDT and FYEKMQ (reference sequence). This chain's CDR3 is CASSSPGLEQYF. CDR3 nucleotides: TGTGCCAGCAGCTCCCCTGGCCTCGAGCAGTACTTC.